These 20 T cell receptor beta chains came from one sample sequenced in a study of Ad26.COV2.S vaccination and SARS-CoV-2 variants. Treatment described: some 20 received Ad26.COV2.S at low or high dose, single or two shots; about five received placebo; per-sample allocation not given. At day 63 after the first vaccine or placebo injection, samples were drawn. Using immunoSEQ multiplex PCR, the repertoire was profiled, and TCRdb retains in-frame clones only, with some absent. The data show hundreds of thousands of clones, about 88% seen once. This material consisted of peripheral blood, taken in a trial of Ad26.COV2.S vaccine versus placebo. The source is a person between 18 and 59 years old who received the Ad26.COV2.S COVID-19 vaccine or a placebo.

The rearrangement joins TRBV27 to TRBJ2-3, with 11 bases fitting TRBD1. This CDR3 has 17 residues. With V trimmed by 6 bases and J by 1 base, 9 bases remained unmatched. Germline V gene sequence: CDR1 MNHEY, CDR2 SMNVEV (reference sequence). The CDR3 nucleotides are TGTGCCAGCAGACTAACCCCGGGACAGGGGGGCACAGATACGCAGTATTTT. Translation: CASRLTPGQGGTDTQYF.

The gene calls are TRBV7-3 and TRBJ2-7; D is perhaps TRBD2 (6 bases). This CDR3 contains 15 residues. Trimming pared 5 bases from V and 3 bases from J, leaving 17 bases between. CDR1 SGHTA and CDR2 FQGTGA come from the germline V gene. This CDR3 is CASSPWGGSFYEQYF. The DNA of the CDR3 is TGTGCCAGCAGCCCTTGGGGAGGATCCTTCTACGAGCAGTACTTC.

In DNA, the CDR3 is TGTGCCAGCACCCCCTTCGGGGGAGCCACTTTGTACACCTTC. Translating gives CASTPFGGATLYTF. The rearrangement uses TRBV7-9 and TRBJ1-2; possible D gene TRBD1, 5 bases. CDR3 length: 14 residues. V was shortened by 7 bases and J by 11 bases, with 23 bases between the two germline ends. Germline loops: CDR1 SEHNR, CDR2 FQNEAQ (reference sequence). The entire variable domain, with the rest obtained from reference TRBV7-9 and TRBJ1-2, is as follows: DTGVSQNPRHKITKRGQNVTFRCDPISEHNRLYWYRQTLGQGPEFLTYFQNEAQLEKSRLLSDRFSAERPKGSFSTLEIQRTEQGDSAMYLCASTPFGGATLYTFGSGTRLTVV.

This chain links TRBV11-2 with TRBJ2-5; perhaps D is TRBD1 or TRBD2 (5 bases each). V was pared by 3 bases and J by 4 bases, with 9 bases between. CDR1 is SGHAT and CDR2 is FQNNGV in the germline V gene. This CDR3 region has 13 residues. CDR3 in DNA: TGTGCCAGCAGCTTGGGGGTTCGAGAGACCCAGTACTTC. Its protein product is CASSLGVRETQYF.

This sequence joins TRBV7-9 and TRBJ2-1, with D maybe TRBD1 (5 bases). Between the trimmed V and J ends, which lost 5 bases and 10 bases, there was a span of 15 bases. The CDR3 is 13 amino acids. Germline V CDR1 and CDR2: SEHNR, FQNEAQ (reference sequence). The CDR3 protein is CASSLGPPGEQFF. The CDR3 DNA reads TGTGCCAGCAGCCTAGGCCCCCCAGGGGAGCAGTTCTTC. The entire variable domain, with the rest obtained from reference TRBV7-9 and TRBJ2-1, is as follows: DTGVSQNPRHKITKRGQNVTFRCDPISEHNRLYWYRQTLGQGPEFLTYFQNEAQLEKSRLLSDRFSAERPKGSFSTLEIQRTEQGDSAMYLCASSLGPPGEQFFGPGTRLTVL.

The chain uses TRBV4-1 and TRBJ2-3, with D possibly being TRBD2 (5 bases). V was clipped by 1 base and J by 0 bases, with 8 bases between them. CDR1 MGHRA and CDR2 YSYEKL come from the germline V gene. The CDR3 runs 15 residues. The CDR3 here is CASSQVGMSTDTQYF. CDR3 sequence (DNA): TGCGCCAGCAGCCAAGTCGGGATGAGCACAGATACGCAGTATTTT.

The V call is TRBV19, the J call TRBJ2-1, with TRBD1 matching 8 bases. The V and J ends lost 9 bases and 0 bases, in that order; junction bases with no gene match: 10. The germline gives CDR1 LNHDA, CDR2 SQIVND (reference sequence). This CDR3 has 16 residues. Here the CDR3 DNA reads TGTGCCAGACAGAATGGGACAGGTAGCTCCTACAATGAGCAGTTCTTC. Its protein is CARQNGTGSSYNEQFF.

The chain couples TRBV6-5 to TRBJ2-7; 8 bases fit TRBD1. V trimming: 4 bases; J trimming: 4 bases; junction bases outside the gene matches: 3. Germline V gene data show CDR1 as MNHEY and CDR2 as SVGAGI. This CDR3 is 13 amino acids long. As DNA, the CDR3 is TGTGCCAGCAGTTCGACAGGGGAGTACGAGCAGTACTTC. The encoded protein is CASSSTGEYEQYF.

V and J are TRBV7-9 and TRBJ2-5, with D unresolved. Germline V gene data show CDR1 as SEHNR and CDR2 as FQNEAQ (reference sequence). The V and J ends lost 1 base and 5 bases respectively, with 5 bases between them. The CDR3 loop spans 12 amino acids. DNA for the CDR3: TGTGCCAGCAGCTTAGAGCTGGAGACCCAGTACTTC. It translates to CASSLELETQYF.

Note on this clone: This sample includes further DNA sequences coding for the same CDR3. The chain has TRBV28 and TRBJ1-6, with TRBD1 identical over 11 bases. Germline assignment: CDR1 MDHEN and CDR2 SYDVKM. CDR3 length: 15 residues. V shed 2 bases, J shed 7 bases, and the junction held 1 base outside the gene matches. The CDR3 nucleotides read TGTGCCAGCAGTTTAGGACAGGGGGCGAATTCACCCCTCCACTTT. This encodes CASSLGQGANSPLHF.

The CDR3: CASSLDSYNEQFF. Written as DNA, the CDR3 is TGCGCCAGCAGCTTGGACTCATACAATGAGCAGTTCTTC. V usage is TRBV4-3 and J usage is TRBJ2-1; D might be TRBD2 (5 bases). Germline V gene lookup returns CDR1 LGHNA and CDR2 YSLEER. This CDR3 comprises 13 residues. The ends were cut back, 5 bases at V and 4 bases at J, with 9 bases in the middle.

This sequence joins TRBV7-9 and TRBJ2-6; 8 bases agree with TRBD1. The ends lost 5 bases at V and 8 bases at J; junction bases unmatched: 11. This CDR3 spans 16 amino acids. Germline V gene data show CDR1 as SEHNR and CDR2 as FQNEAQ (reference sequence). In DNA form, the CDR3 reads TGTGCCAGCAGCACCGGGACAGGCCTTAGATCCAACGTCCTGACTTTC. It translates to CASSTGTGLRSNVLTF.

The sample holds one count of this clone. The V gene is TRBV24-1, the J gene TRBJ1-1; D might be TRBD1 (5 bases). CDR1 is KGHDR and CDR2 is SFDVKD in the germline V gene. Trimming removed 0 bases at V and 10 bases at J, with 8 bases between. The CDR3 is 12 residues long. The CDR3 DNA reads TGTGCCACCAGTGATTTGAGCACAGGAGCTTTCTTT. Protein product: CATSDLSTGAFF.

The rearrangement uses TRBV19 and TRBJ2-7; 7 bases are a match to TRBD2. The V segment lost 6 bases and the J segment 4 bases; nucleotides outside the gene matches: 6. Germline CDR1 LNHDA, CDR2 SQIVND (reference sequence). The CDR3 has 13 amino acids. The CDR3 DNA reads TGTGCCAGTAGGCCCGGCGGGAGTTACGAGCAGTACTTC. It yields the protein CASRPGGSYEQYF.

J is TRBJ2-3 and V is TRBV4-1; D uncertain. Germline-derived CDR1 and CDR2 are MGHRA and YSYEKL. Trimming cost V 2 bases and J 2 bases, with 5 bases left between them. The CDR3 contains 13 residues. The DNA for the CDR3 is TGCGCCAGCAGCCAATCCGCCACAGATACGCAGTATTTT. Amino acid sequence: CASSQSATDTQYF.

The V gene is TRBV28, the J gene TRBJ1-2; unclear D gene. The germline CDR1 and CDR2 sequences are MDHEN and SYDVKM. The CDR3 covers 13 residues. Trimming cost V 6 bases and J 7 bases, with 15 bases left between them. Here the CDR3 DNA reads TGTGCCAGCAGGACGTTCTCTGTTGGTGGCTACACCTTC. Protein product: CASRTFSVGGYTF.

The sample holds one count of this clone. As DNA, the CDR3 is TGTGCCAGCAGCTCCGGGGTGGGGACAGGAAGCACAGATACGCAGTATTTT. Encoded protein: CASSSGVGTGSTDTQYF. This chain connects TRBV5-8 to TRBJ2-3; 8 bases agree with TRBD1. Germline CDR1 and CDR2: SGHTS and YDEGEE. The CDR3 is 17 amino acids. V shed 3 bases, J shed 0 bases, and the junction held 9 bases outside the gene matches.

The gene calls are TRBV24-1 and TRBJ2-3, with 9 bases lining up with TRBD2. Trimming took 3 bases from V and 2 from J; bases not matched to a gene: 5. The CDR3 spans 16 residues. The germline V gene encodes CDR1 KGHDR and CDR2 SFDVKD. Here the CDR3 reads CATSDPTSGPTDTQYF. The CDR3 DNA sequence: TGTGCCACCAGTGATCCCACTAGCGGGCCCACAGATACGCAGTATTTT.

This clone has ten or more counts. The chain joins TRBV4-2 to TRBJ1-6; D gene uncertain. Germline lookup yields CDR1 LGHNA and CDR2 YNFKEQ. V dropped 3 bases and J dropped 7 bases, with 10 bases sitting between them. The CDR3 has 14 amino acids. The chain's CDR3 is CASSHGGENSPLHF. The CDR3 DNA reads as TGTGCCAGCAGCCATGGAGGAGAGAATTCACCCCTCCACTTT.

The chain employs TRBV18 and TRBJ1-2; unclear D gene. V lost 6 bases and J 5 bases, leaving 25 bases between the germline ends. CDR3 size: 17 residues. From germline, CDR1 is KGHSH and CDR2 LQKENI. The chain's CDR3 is CASSPGAGTDQPYGYTF. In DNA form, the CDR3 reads TGTGCCAGCTCCCCAGGTGCAGGCACCGACCAACCTTATGGCTACACCTTC. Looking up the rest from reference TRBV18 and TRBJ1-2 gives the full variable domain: NAGVMQNPRHLVRRRGQEARLRCSPMKGHSHVYWYRQLPEEGLKFMVYLQKENIIDESGMPKERFSAEFPKEGPSILRIQQVVRGDSAAYFCASSPGAGTDQPYGYTFGSGTRLTVV.